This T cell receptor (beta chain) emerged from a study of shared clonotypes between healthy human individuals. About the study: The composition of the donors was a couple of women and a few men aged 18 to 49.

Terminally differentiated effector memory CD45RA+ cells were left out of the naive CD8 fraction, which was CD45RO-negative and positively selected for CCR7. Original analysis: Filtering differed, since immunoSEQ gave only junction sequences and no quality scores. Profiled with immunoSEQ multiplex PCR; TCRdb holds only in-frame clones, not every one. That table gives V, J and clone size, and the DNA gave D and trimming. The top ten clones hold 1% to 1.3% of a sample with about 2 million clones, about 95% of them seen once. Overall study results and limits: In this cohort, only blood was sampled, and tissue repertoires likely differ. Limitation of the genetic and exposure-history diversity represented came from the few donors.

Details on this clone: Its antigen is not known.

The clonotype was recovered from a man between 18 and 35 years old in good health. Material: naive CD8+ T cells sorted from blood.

The CDR3, as DNA: TGCGCCAGCAGCTTGGAGGGCGTCTACAATGAGCAGTTCTTC. Its protein is CASSLEGVYNEQFF. The chain is built from TRBV5-1 and TRBJ2-1, with D uncertain. This CDR3 has 14 amino acids. Between the trimmed V and J ends, which lost 0 bases and 3 bases, there was a span of 7 bases. From germline, CDR1 is SGHRS and CDR2 YFSETQ.